Listed here are 11 T cell receptor beta chains from one sample, sequenced in a study of blood T cell repertoires in COVID-19. The repertoire was sequenced with immunoSEQ multiplex PCR; TCRdb's copy has only in-frame clones and lacks some. Of about 150,000 clones listed, over 85% are singletons. The sequencing sample was made of peripheral blood. The receptors come from a human donor in a cohort sampled during active COVID-19.

This clone came up once. The chain combines TRBV2 with TRBJ2-5; the match to TRBD1 covers 9 bases. Losses at the gene ends were 5 bases for V and 2 bases for J; bases not matched to a gene: 6. The CDR3 is 15 amino acids. Germline V gene sequence: CDR1 SNHLY, CDR2 FYNNEI. CDR3 loop: CASSSGTGFQETQYF. The CDR3 region has the DNA TGTGCCAGCAGTTCCGGGACAGGGTTTCAAGAGACCCAGTACTTC.

This clone is a singleton in its sample. The chain couples TRBV27 to TRBJ2-7; maybe TRBD2 (6 bases). V gave up 7 bases and J gave up 1 base, with 14 bases separating them. CDR3 length: 14 residues. Germline V CDR1 and CDR2: MNHEY, SMNVEV (reference sequence). CDR3: CASNPLGRSYEQYF. CDR3 nucleotide sequence: TGTGCCAGCAACCCCCTGGGGAGGTCCTACGAGCAGTACTTC.

This clone appeared a few times. This chain connects TRBV5-6 to TRBJ1-1; 10 bases are shared with TRBD1. CDR1 SGHDT and CDR2 YYEEEE come from the germline V gene. This CDR3 has 14 amino acids. The V segment lost 3 bases and the J segment 6 bases; nucleotides outside the gene matches: 5. This chain's CDR3 is CASSSWDRGAEAFF. Written as DNA, the CDR3 is TGTGCCAGCAGCTCCTGGGACAGGGGTGCTGAAGCTTTCTTT. The full variable domain, in which reference TRBV5-6 and TRBJ1-1 provide the parts outside the CDR3, is DAGVTQSPTHLIKTRGQQVTLRCSPKSGHDTVSWYQQALGQGPQFIFQYYEEEERQRGNFPDRFSGHQFPNYSSELNVNALLLGDSALYLCASSSWDRGAEAFFGQGTRLTVV.

V usage is TRBV27 and J usage is TRBJ1-5, with a possible D match to TRBD1 (5 bases). Germline V CDR1 and CDR2: MNHEY, SMNVEV (reference sequence). This CDR3 has 17 residues. The V and J ends lost 6 bases and 9 bases respectively, with 27 bases between them. As DNA, the CDR3 is TGTGCCAGCAGCCCCACCATCGCGGGGGGAATAGTTCGGCCCCAGCATTTT. Protein sequence: CASSPTIAGGIVRPQHF.

J is TRBJ2-2 and V is TRBV11-3; TRBD1 aligns across 7 bases. The CDR3 loop spans 16 amino acids. Looked up from germline, CDR1 is SGHNT and CDR2 is YENEEA. Trimming cost V 0 bases and J 6 bases; bases outside gene matches: 7. CDR3 coding DNA: TGTGCCAGCAGCTTAGATCCAGGGGGAGACTCCGGGGAGCTGTTTTTT. Translated, it gives CASSLDPGGDSGELFF.

The rearrangement uses TRBV11-2 and TRBJ2-1, with D hard to call. The germline V gene has CDR1 SGHAT and CDR2 FQNNGV. This CDR3 region has 17 residues. Trimming removed 4 bases at V and 0 bases at J, with 16 bases between. The CDR3 DNA is TGTGCCAGCAGCTCTCGTCCCGACTCTTACTCCTACAATGAGCAGTTCTTC. Its translation: CASSSRPDSYSYNEQFF.

The CDR3 is CASSLYGYNEQFF. CDR3 coding DNA: TGTGCCAGCAGCTTATACGGGTACAATGAGCAGTTCTTC. V usage is TRBV7-2 and J usage is TRBJ2-1; D is unclear. V dropped 2 bases and J dropped 4 bases, with 6 bases sitting between them. Germline-derived CDR1 and CDR2 are SGHTA and FQGNSA. CDR3 size: 13 residues.

The chain links TRBV5-6 to TRBJ1-2; 7 nucleotides agree with TRBD1. Per germline, CDR1 SGHDT and CDR2 YYEEEE. The J segment lost 7 bases and the V segment lost 3 bases, leaving 9 bases of the junction unmatched. The CDR3 is 14 residues long. CDR3 in amino acids: CASSWGTVEGGYTF. For the CDR3, the DNA is TGTGCCAGCAGCTGGGGGACAGTTGAGGGTGGCTACACCTTC.

The sample holds a few counts of this clone. The rearrangement joins TRBV27 to TRBJ1-1; D gene uncertain. Per germline, CDR1 MNHEY and CDR2 SMNVEV (reference sequence). CDR3 length: 14 amino acids. Trimming cost V 3 bases and J 5 bases, with 13 bases left between them. The CDR3 coding sequence is TGTGCCAGCAGTTTCCACGGACTCAGGACTGAAGCTTTCTTT. Residues: CASSFHGLRTEAFF.

This chain connects TRBV11-2 to TRBJ1-2, with D uncertain. V lost 5 bases, J lost 6 bases, and 22 bases lay in between. Per the germline V gene, CDR1 is SGHAT and CDR2 is FQNNGV. This CDR3 has 16 residues. The DNA of the CDR3 is TGTGCCAGCAGCCTTGGGCCCCACGTGTTGGTGCATGGCTACACCTTC. Protein: CASSLGPHVLVHGYTF.

This clone has only one observation. CDR3 nucleotides: TGTGCCAGCAGCTCCGGACTAGGGTCCACAGATACGCAGTATTTT. This codes for CASSSGLGSTDTQYF. The V call is TRBV11-3, the J call TRBJ2-3; TRBD2 aligns across 7 bases. The V gene's germline CDR1 is SGHNT and CDR2 YENEEA. After removal of 4 bases from V and 2 bases from J, the junction contained 6 bases not matched to a gene. CDR3 length: 15 amino acids.